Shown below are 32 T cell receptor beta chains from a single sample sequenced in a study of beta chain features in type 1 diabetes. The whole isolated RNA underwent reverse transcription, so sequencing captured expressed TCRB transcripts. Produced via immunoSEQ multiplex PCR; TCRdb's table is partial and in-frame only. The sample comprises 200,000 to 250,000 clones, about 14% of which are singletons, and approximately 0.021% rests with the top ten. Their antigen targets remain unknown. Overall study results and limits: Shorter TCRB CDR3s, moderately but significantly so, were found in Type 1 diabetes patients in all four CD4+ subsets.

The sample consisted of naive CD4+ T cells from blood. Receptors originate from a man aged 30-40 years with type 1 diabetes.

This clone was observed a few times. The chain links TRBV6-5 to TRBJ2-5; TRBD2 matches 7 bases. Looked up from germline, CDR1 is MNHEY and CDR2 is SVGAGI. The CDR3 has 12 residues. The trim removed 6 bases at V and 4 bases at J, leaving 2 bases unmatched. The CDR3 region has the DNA TGTGCCAGCAGGTCTAGCGGAGAGACCCAGTACTTC. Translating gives CASRSSGETQYF.

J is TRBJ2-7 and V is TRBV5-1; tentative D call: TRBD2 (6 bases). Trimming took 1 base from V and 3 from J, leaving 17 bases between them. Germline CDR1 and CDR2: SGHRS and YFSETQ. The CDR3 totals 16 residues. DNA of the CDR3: TGCGCCAGCAGCTTGTCCGGGGACGTCGGGGGCTACGAGCAGTACTTC. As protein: CASSLSGDVGGYEQYF. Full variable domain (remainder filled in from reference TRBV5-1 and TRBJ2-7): KAGVTQTPRYLIKTRGQQVTLSCSPISGHRSVSWYQQTPGQGLQFLFEYFSETQRNKGNFPGRFSGRQFSNSRSEMNVSTLELGDSALYLCASSLSGDVGGYEQYFGPGTRLTVT.

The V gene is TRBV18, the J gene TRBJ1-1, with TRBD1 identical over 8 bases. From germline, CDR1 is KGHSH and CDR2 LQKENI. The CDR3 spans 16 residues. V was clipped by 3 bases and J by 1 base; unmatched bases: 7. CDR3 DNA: TGTGCCAGCTCACCCAACTTAGACAGGGGGAACACTGAAGCTTTCTTT. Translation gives CASSPNLDRGNTEAFF.

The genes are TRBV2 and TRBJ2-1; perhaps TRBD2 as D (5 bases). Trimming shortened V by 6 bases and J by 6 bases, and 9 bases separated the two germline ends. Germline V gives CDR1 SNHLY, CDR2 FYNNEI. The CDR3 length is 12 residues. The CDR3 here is CASSVSGNEQFF. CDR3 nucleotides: TGTGCCAGCAGCGTCAGCGGCAATGAGCAGTTCTTC.

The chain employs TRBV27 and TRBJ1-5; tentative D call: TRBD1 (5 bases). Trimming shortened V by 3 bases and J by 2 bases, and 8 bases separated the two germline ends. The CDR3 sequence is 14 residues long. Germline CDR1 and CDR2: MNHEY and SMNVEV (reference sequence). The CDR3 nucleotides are TGTGCCAGCAGTTTTGTGGGGCGCAATCAGCCCCAGCATTTT. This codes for CASSFVGRNQPQHF.

CDR3 DNA: TGCGCCAGCAGCTTGGACCGGACTGCTAGCGGATCCTACAATGAGCAGTTCTTC. It specifies CASSLDRTASGSYNEQFF. The chain couples TRBV5-1 to TRBJ2-1; 7 bases are shared with TRBD2. The CDR3 is made up of 18 amino acids. Germline trimming cut 0 bases from V and 1 base from J; bases unmatched to any gene: 10. Per the germline V gene, CDR1 is SGHRS and CDR2 is YFSETQ.

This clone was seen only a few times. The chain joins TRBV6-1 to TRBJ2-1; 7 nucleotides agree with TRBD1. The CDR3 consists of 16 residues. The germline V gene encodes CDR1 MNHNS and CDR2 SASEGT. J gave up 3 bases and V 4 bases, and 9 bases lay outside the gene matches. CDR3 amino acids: CASSGRQGGHYNEQFF. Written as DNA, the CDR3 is TGTGCCAGCAGTGGCCGACAGGGTGGACACTACAATGAGCAGTTCTTC.

This chain's CDR3 is CASPLGGRAGELFF. CDR3 sequence (DNA): TGTGCCAGCCCCCTCGGGGGGCGGGCCGGGGAGCTGTTTTTT. The chain recombines TRBV25-1 with TRBJ2-2, with a possible D match to TRBD2 (7 bases). The CDR3 runs to 14 residues. The V end lost 8 bases, the J end lost 6 bases, and 16 bases lay between the germline ends. Germline assignment: CDR1 MGHDK and CDR2 SYGVNS.

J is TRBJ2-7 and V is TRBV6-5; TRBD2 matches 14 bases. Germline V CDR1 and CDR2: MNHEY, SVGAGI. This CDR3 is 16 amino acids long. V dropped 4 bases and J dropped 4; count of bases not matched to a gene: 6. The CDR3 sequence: CASSLGLAGVLYEQYF. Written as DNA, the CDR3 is TGTGCCAGCAGTTTGGGACTAGCGGGGGTGTTGTACGAGCAGTACTTC.

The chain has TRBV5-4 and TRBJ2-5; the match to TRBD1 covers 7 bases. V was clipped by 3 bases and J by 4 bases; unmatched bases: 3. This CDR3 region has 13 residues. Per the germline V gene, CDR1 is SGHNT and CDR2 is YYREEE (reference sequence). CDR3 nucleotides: TGTGCCAGCAGCTCGACAGGGAGAGAGACCCAGTACTTC. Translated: CASSSTGRETQYF.

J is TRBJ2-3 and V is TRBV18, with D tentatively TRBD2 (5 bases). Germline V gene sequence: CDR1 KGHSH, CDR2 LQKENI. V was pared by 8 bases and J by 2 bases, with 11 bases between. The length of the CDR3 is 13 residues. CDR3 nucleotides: TGTGCCAGCCGGGAACAACACACAGATACGCAGTATTTT. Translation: CASREQHTDTQYF.

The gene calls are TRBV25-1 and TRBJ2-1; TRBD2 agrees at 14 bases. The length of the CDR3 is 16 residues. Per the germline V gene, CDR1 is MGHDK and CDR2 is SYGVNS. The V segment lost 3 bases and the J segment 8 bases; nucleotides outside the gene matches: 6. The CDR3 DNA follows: TGTGCCAGCAGTGATCCCGGGACTAGCGGGAGCGATGAGCAGTTCTTC. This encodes CASSDPGTSGSDEQFF.

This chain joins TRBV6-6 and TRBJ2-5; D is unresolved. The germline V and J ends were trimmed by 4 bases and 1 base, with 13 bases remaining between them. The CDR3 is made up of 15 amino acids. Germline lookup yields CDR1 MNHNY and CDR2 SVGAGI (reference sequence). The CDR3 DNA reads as TGTGCCAGCAGTTCAGACATAAGCTTCCAAGAGACCCAGTACTTC. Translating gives CASSSDISFQETQYF.

CDR3 residues: CASSTLVREQYF. Here the CDR3 DNA reads TGTGCCAGCAGTACCCTAGTGAGGGAGCAGTACTTC. This chain links TRBV28 with TRBJ2-5; maybe TRBD2 (5 bases). Germline CDR1 is MDHEN and CDR2 is SYDVKM. The V end lost 5 bases, the J end lost 11 bases, and 15 bases lay between the germline ends. This CDR3 has 12 amino acids.

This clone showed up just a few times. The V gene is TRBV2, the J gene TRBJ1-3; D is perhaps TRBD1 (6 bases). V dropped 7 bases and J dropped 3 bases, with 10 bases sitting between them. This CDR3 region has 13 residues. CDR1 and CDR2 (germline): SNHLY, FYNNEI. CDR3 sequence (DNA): TGTGCCAGCACAGGGGCCGGTGGAAACACCATATATTTT. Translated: CASTGAGGNTIYF.

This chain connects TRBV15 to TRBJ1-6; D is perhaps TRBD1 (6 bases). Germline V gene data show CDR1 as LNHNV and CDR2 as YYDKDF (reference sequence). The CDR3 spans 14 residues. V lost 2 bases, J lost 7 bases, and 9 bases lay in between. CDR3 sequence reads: CATSRSGANSPLHF. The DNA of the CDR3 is TGTGCCACCAGCAGATCAGGGGCAAATTCACCCCTCCACTTT.

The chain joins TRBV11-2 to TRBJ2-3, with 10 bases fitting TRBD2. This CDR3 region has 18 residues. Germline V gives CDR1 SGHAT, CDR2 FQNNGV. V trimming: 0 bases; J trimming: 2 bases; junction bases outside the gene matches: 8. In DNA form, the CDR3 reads TGTGCCAGCAGCTTAGACTCTAGCGGGAGACGATACACAGATACGCAGTATTTT. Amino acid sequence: CASSLDSSGRRYTDTQYF. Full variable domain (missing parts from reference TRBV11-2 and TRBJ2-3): EAGVAQSPRYKIIEKRQSVAFWCNPISGHATLYWYQQILGQGPKLLIQFQNNGVVDDSQLPKDRFSAERLKGVDSTLKIQPAKLEDSAVYLCASSLDSSGRRYTDTQYFGPGTRLTVL.

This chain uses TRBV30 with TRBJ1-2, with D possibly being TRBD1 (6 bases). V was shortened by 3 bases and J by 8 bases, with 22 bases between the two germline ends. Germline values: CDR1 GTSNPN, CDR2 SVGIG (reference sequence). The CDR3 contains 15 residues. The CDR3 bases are TGTGCCTGGAGAATAATAACCTCGGGGACAAGCGGCTACACCTTC. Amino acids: CAWRIITSGTSGYTF.

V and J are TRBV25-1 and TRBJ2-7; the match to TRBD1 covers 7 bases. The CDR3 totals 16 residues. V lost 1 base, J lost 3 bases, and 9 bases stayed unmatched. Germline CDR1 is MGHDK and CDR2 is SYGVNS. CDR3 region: CASSEFRTGWDYEQYF. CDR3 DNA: TGTGCCAGCAGTGAATTCCGGACAGGCTGGGACTACGAGCAGTACTTC.

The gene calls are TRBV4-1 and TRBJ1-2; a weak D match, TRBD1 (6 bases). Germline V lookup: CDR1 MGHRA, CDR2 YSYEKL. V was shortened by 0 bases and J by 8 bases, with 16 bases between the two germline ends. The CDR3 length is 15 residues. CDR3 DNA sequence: TGCGCCAGCAGCCAAGATGCGGGAGCAGGGGCCGGCTACACCTTC. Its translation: CASSQDAGAGAGYTF.

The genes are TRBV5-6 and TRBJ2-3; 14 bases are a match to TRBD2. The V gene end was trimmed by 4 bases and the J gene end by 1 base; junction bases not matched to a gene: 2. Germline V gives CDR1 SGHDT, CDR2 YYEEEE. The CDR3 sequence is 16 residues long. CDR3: CASSRTSGGRTDTQYF. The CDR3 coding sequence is TGTGCCAGCAGCAGGACTAGCGGGGGGCGCACAGATACGCAGTATTTT.

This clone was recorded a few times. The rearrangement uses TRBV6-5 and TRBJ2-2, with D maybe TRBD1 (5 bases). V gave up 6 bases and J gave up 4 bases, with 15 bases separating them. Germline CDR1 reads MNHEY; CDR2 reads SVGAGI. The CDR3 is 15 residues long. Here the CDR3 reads CASSPRVFGTGELFF. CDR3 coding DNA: TGTGCCAGCAGCCCCAGGGTGTTCGGCACCGGGGAGCTGTTTTTT.

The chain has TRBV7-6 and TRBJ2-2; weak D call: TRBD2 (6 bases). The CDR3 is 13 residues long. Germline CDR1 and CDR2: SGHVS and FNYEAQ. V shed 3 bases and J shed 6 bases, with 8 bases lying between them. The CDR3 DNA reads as TGTGCCAGCAGCTTGGGGGGAGCCGGGGAGCTGTTTTTT. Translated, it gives CASSLGGAGELFF.

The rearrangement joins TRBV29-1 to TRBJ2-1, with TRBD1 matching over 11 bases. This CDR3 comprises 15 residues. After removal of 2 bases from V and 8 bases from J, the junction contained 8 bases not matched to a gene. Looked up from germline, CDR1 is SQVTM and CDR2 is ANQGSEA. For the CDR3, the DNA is TGCAGCGTTGAACCCTTCGGGACAGGGGGACATGAGCAGTTCTTC. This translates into CSVEPFGTGGHEQFF.

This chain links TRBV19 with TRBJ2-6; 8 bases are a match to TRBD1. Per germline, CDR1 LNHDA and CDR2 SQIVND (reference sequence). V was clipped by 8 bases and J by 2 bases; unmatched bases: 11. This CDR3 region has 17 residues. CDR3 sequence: CASRVQDRAPGANVLTF. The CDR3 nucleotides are TGTGCCAGTCGTGTTCAGGACAGGGCTCCTGGGGCCAACGTCCTGACTTTC. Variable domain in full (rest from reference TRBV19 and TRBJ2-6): DGGITQSPKYLFRKEGQNVTLSCEQNLNHDAMYWYRQDPGQGLRLIYYSQIVNDFQKGDIAEGYSVSREKKESFPLTVTSAQKNPTAFYLCASRVQDRAPGANVLTFGAGSRLTVL.

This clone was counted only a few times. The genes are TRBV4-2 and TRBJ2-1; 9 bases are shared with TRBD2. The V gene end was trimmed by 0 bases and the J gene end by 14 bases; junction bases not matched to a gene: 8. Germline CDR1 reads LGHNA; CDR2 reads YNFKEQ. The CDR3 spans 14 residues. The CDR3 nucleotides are TGTGCCAGCAGCCAAGATGGCGCGGGGGGGATAAAGTTCTTC. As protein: CASSQDGAGGIKFF.

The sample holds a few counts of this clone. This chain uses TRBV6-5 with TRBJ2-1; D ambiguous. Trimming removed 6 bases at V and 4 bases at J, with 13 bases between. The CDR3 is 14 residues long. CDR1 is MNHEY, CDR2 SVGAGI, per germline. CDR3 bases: TGTGCCAGCAGCAACAGAGCCCTTTACAATGAGCAGTTCTTC. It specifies CASSNRALYNEQFF.

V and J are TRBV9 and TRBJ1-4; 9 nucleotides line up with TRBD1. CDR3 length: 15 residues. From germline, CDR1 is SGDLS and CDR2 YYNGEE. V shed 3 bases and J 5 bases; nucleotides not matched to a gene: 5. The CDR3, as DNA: TGTGCCAGCAGCGCTTTGACAGGGGGAAATGAAAAACTGTTTTTT. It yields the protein CASSALTGGNEKLFF.

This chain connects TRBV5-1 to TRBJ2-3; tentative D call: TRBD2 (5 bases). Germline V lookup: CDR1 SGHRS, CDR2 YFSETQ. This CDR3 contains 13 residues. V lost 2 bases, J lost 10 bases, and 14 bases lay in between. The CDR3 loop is CASSFAEESSQYF. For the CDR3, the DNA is TGCGCCAGCAGCTTTGCGGAGGAAAGCTCGCAGTATTTT.

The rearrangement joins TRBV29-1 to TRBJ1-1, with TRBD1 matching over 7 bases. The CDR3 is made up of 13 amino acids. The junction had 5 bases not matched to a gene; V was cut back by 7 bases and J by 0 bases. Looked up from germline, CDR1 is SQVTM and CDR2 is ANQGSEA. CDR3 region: CSAGQNMNTEAFF. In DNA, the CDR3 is TGCAGCGCGGGACAGAACATGAACACTGAAGCTTTCTTT.

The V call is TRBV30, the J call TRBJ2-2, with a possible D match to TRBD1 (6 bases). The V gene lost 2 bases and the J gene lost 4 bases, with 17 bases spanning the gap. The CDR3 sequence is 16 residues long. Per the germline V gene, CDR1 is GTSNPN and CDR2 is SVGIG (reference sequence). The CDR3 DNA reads TGTGCCTGGAGTCACGGGTACAGGGTGGCCACCGGGGAGCTGTTTTTT. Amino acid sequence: CAWSHGYRVATGELFF.

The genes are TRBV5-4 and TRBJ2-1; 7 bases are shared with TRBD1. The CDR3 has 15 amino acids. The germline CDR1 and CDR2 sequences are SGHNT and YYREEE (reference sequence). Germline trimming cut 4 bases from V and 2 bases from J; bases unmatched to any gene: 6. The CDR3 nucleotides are TGTGCCAGCAGCGGGGACAGTAATCCCTACAATGAGCAGTTCTTC. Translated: CASSGDSNPYNEQFF. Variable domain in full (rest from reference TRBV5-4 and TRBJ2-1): ETGVTQSPTHLIKTRGQQVTLRCSSQSGHNTVSWYQQALGQGPQFIFQYYREEENGRGNFPPRFSGLQFPNYSSELNVNALELDDSALYLCASSGDSNPYNEQFFGPGTRLTVL.